This note documents a single TCR beta chain sequence. The data were obtained in a study of control samples from healthy donors and cancer patients. CDR3 length: 16 residues. Trimming removed 0 bases at V and 3 bases at J, with 15 bases between. Germline assignment: CDR1 SGHAT and CDR2 FQNNGV. Repertoires were generated with immunoSEQ multiplex PCR, while TCRdb's copy carries only in-frame clones and drops some. The sample holds some 140,000 clones, approximately 91% seen once. The receptor comes from a woman in her thirties in good health. The chain employs TRBV11-2 and TRBJ2-7, with D perhaps matching TRBD1 or TRBD2 (5 bases each). Source material: blood. For the CDR3, the DNA is TGTGCCAGCAGCTTAGACACCCGAGGGGCGGTCTACGAGCAGTACTTC. As protein: CASSLDTRGAVYEQYF. Looking up the rest from reference TRBV11-2 and TRBJ2-7 gives the full variable domain: EAGVAQSPRYKIIEKRQSVAFWCNPISGHATLYWYQQILGQGPKLLIQFQNNGVVDDSQLPKDRFSAERLKGVDSTLKIQPAKLEDSAVYLCASSLDTRGAVYEQYFGPGTRLTVT.